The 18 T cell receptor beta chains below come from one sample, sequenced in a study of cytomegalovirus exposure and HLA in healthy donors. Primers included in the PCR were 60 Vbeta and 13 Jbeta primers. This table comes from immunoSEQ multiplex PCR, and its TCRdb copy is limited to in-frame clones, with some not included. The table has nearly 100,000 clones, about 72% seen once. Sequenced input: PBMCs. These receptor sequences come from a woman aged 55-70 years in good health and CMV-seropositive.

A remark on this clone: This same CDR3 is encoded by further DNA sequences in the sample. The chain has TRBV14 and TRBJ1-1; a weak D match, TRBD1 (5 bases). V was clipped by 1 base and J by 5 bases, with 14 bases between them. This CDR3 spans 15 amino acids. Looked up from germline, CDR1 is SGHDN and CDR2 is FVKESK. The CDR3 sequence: CASSQVAGTNTEAFF. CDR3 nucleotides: TGTGCCAGCAGCCAAGTAGCGGGGACGAATACTGAAGCTTTCTTT.

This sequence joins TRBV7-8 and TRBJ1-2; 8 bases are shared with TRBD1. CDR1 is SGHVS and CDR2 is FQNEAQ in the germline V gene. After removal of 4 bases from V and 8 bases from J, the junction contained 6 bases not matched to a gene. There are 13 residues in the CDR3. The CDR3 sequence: CASSSDTGGGYTF. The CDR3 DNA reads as TGTGCCAGCAGCTCGGATACAGGGGGGGGCTACACCTTC. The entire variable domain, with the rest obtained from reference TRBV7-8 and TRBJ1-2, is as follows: GAGVSQSPRYKVAKRGQDVALRCDPISGHVSLFWYQQALGQGPEFLTYFQNEAQLDKSGLPSDRFFAERPEGSVSTLKIQRTQQEDSAVYLCASSSDTGGGYTFGSGTRLTVV.

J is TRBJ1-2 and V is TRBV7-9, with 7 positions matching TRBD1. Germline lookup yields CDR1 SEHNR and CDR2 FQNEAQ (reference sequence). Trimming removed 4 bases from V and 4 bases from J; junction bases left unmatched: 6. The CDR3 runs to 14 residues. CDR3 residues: CASSSTGISYGYTF. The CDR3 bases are TGTGCCAGCAGCTCGACAGGGATAAGCTATGGCTACACCTTC.

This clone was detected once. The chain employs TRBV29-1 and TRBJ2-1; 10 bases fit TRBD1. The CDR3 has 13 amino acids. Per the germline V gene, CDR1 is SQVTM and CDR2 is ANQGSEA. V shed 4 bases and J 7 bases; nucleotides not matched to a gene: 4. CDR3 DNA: TGCAGCGTTGTGCGACAGGGGGCGAATGAGCAGTTCTTC. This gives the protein CSVVRQGANEQFF.

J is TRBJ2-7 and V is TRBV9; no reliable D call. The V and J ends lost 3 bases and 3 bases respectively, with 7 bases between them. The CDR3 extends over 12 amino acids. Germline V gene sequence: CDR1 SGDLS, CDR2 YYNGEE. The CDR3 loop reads CASSATGYEQYF. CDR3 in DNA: TGTGCCAGCAGCGCCACTGGCTACGAGCAGTACTTC.

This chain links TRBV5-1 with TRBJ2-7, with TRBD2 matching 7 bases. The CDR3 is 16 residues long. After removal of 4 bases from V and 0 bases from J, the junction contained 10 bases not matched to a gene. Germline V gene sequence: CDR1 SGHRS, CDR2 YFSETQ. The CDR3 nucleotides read TGCGCCAGCAGCCCCATCGCGCGGGGGAGCTCCTACGAGCAGTACTTC. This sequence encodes CASSPIARGSSYEQYF.

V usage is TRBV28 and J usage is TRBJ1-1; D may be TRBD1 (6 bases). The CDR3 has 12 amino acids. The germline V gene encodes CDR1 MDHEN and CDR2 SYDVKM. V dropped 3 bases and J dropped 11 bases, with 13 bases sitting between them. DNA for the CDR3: TGTGCCAGCAGTTTGGGACAAGGAGGCGCTTTCTTT. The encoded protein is CASSLGQGGAFF.

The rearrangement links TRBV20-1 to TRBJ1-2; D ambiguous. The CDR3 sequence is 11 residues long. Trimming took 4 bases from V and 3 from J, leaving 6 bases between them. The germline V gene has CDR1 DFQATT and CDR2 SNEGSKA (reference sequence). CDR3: CSAKTDYGYTF. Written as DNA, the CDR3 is TGCAGTGCTAAAACAGACTATGGCTACACCTTC.

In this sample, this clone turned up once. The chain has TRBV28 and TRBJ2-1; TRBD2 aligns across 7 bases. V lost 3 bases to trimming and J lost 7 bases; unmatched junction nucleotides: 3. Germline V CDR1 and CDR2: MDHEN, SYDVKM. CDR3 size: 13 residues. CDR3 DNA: TGTGCCAGCAGTTTCTTGGGACTAAATGAGCAGTTCTTC. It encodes CASSFLGLNEQFF.

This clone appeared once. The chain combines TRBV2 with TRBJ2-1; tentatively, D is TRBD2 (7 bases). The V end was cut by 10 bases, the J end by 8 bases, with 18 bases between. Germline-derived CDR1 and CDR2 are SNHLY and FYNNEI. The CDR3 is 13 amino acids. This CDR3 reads CANRDYEGDEQFF. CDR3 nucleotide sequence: TGTGCCAACCGGGACTACGAGGGGGATGAGCAGTTCTTC. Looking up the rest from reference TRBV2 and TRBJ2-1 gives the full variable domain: EPEVTQTPSHQVTQMGQEVILRCVPISNHLYFYWYRQILGQKVEFLVSFYNNEISEKSEIFDDQFSVERPDGSNFTLKIRSTKLEDSAMYFCANRDYEGDEQFFGPGTRLTVL.

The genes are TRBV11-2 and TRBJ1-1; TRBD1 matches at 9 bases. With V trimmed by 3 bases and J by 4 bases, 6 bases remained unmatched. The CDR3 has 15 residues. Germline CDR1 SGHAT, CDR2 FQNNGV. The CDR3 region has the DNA TGTGCCAGCAGCTTGGAAACAGGGGGCCGCACTGAAGCTTTCTTT. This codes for CASSLETGGRTEAFF.

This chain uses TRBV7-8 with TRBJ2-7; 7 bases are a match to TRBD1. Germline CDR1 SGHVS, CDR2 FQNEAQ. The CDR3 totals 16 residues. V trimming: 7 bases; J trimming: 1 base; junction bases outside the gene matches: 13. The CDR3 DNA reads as TGTGCCAGCAAGATCGACAGGGCACCAACATCCTACGAGCAGTACTTC. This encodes CASKIDRAPTSYEQYF.

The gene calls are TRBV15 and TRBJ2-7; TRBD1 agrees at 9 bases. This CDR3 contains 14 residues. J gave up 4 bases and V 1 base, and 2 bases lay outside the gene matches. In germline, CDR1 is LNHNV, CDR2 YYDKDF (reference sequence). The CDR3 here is CATSRGDREYEQYF. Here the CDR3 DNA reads TGTGCCACCAGCAGAGGGGACAGGGAATACGAGCAGTACTTC.

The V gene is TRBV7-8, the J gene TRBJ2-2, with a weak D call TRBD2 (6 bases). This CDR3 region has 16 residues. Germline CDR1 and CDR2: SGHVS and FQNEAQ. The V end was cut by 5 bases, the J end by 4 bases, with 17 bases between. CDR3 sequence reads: CASSTNRDLITGELFF. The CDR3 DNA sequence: TGTGCCAGCAGCACAAACCGGGACTTAATCACCGGGGAGCTGTTTTTT.

The CDR3 nucleotides are TGTGCTAGTGGTACGGGGACTAGCGGGAGGGCCGCCCAGGAGACCCAGTACTTC. The encoded protein is CASGTGTSGRAAQETQYF. V is TRBV12-5 and J is TRBJ2-5, with 16 bases that match TRBD2. The trim removed 5 bases at V and 5 bases at J, leaving 11 bases unmatched. This CDR3 spans 18 amino acids. Per the germline V gene, CDR1 is LGHNT and CDR2 is FRNRAP.

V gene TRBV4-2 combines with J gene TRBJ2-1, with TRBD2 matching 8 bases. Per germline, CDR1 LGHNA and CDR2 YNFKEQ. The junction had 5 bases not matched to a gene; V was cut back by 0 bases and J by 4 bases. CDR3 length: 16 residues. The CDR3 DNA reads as TGTGCCAGCAGCCAAGAGTCGGTAGCGGGATACAATGAGCAGTTCTTC. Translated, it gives CASSQESVAGYNEQFF.

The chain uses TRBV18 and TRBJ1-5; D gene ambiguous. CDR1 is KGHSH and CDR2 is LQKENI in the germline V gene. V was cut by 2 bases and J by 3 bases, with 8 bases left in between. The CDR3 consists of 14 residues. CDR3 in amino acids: CASSPGQFNQPQHF. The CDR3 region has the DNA TGTGCCAGCTCACCAGGGCAGTTCAATCAGCCCCAGCATTTT.

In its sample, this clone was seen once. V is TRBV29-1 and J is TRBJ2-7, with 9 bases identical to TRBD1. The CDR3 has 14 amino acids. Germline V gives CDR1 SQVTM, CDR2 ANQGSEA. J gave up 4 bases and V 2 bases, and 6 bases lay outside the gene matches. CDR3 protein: CSVEPTGGTYEQYF. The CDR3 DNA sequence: TGCAGCGTTGAACCGACAGGGGGGACGTACGAGCAGTACTTC.